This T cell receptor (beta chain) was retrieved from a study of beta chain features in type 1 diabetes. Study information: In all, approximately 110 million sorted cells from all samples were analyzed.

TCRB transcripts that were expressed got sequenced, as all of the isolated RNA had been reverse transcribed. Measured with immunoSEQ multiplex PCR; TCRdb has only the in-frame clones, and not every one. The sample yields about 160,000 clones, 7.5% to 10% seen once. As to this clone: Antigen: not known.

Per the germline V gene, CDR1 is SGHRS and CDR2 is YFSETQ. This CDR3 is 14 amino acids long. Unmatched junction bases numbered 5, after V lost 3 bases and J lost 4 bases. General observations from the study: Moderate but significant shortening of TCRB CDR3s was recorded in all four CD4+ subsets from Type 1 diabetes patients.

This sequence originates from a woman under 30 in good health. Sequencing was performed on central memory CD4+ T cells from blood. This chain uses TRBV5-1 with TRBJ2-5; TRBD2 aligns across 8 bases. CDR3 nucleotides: TGCGCCAGCAGCTGGGGAGCGGGAGCAGAGACCCAGTACTTC. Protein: CASSWGAGAETQYF.